This T cell receptor (beta chain) originates from a study of blood T cell repertoires in COVID-19. Germline V lookup: CDR1 SEHNR, CDR2 FQNEAQ (reference sequence). V shed 3 bases and J 7 bases; nucleotides not matched to a gene: 8. This CDR3 comprises 14 residues. In terms of age and location, participants ranged from roughly 18 to 90 years and lived in roughly 22 US areas. In assigning cohorts, the study relied on participant-reported clinical history. Original processing methods: Amplification of reference gene primers provided the estimated nucleated cell counts. Profiling relied on immunoSEQ multiplex PCR, and the TCRdb table lists in-frame clones only, not all of them. That table is the source of V, J and clone size, and D and trimming were worked out from the DNA. This table has more than 250,000 clones, roughly four fifths appearing once.

The sequenced material came from PBMCs or T cells enriched from blood (not recorded which). This receptor was identified in a middle-aged man who had been exposed to COVID-19. This chain uses TRBV7-9 with TRBJ1-2; 7 bases fit TRBD1. CDR3 in DNA: TGTGCCAGCAGCTTTAGAGAGACAGGGAGTGGCTACACCTTC. Its translation is CASSFRETGSGYTF.